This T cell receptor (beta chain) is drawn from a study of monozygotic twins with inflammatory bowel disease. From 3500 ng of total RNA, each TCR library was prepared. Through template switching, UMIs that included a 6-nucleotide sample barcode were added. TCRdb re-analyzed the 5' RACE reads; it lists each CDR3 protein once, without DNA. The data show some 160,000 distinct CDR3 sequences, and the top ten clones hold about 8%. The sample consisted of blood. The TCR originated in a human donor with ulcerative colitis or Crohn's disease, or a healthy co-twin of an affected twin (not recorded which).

This CDR3 is CASSQEQYTEAFF. This sequence joins TRBV4-3 and TRBJ1-1. Germline lookup yields CDR1 LGHNA and CDR2 YSLEER. The CDR3 totals 13 residues.